The 14 T cell receptor beta chains reported below all come from one sample, sequenced in a study of CD8 T cells in ankylosing spondylitis. TCRdb analysed the 5' RACE reads with MiXCR anew, one entry per CDR3 protein. The table lists approximately 88,000 distinct CDR3 sequences, about 9% of them singletons. Sequenced input: blood, either unsorted or a sorted T cell fraction (not recorded which). Receptor source: a male donor with ankylosing spondylitis or in good health (not recorded which).

This clonotype came up many times. The chain combines TRBV12-3 or TRBV12-4 with TRBJ1-1, with a tentative D call TRBD1 (5 bases). V gave up 1 base and J gave up 1 base, with 10 bases separating them. The length of the CDR3 is 15 residues. This CDR3 reads CASSLGAGRNTEAFF. Here the CDR3 DNA reads TGTGCCAGCAGTTTAGGGGCAGGGCGGAACACTGAAGCTTTCTTT.

This clonotype was seen ten or more times. The gene calls are TRBV12-3 or TRBV12-4 and TRBJ2-3; D gene unclear. The ends were cut back, 5 bases at V and 4 bases at J, with 16 bases in the middle. The CDR3 is 15 amino acids. CDR3 bases: TGTGCCAGCAGTGTGGTTATTGGTCTGGCAGATACGCAGTATTTT. As protein: CASSVVIGLADTQYF.

This clonotype has more than one count but fewer than ten. The chain carries TRBV28 and TRBJ2-2; D is ambiguous. CDR3 length: 12 amino acids. CDR1 MDHEN and CDR2 SYDVKM come from the germline V gene. V lost 10 bases, J lost 2 bases, and 8 bases lay in between. CDR3 amino acids: CANTDNTGELFF. The CDR3 coding sequence is TGTGCCAACACAGATAACACCGGGGAGCTGTTTTTT. The full variable domain, with the rest looked up from reference TRBV28 and TRBJ2-2, is DVKVTQSSRYLVKRTGEKVFLECVQDMDHENMFWYRQDPGLGLRLIYFSYDVKMKEKGDIPEGYSVSREKKERFSLILESASTNQTSMYLCANTDNTGELFFGEGSRLTVL.

In this sample, this clonotype turned up many times. The V and J genes are TRBV12-1 and TRBJ1-1. TRBV12-1 is labeled a pseudogene. There are 13 residues in the CDR3. The CDR3 region has the DNA TGTGCCAGCAGCTTTACAGTGAACACTGAAGCTTTCTTT. This codes for CASSFTVNTEAFF.

At least ten counts were recorded for this clonotype. The V and J genes are TRBV6-2 or TRBV6-3 and TRBJ1-1; 11 bases align to TRBD1. The germline V gene has CDR1 MNHEY and CDR2 SVGEGT. This CDR3 spans 14 amino acids. The V gene end was trimmed by 6 bases and the J gene end by 4 bases; junction bases not matched to a gene: 4. This CDR3 reads CASRTGQGGTEAFF. The CDR3 DNA reads TGTGCCAGCAGGACGGGACAGGGGGGCACTGAAGCTTTCTTT.

There are many counts of this clonotype. The J gene is TRBJ1-2, the V gene TRBV5-1; D is perhaps TRBD1 (6 bases). With 0 bases removed from V and 4 bases from J, the gap between germline ends came to 10 bases. The CDR3 consists of 14 residues. Germline V gene data show CDR1 as SGHRS and CDR2 as YFSETQ. The CDR3 coding sequence is TGCGCCAGCAGCTTGGGGACAGTGGCCTATGGCTACACCTTC. This codes for CASSLGTVAYGYTF.

This clonotype showed up many times. This chain links TRBV3-1 with TRBJ2-1; 8 bases line up with TRBD1. The CDR3 contains 11 residues. V was pared by 6 bases and J by 15 bases, with 7 bases of the junction left unmatched. CDR1 is LGHDT, CDR2 YNNKEL, per germline (reference sequence). CDR3 loop: CASRATGAPFF. CDR3 DNA: TGTGCCAGCAGGGCGACAGGGGCCCCGTTCTTC.

In regard to this clonotype: A much larger clone differs from this one at a single base, so this may be a read error. V is TRBV7-8 and J is TRBJ2-3; TRBD1 matches 9 bases. This CDR3 is built from 15 residues. CDR1 is SGHVS and CDR2 is FQNEAQ in the germline V gene. The chain's CDR3 is CDSSSTGGFTDTQYF. CDR3 sequence (DNA): TGTGACAGCAGCTCCACAGGGGGCTTTACAGATACGCAGTATTTT.

This clonotype is a singleton in its sample. The chain uses TRBV12-3 or TRBV12-4 and TRBJ2-1, with D unresolved. V dropped 3 bases and J dropped 7 bases, with 13 bases sitting between them. The CDR3 is made up of 14 amino acids. The CDR3 loop reads CASSFRDVKNEQFF. The CDR3 DNA reads as TGTGCCAGCAGTTTCAGAGATGTGAAGAATGAGCAGTTCTTC.

The CDR3 is CASSRDSGASDEQFF. CDR3 in DNA: TGTGCCAGCAGCCGGGATAGCGGGGCCTCGGATGAGCAGTTCTTC. The rearrangement uses TRBV3-1 and TRBJ2-1, with TRBD2 matching over 8 bases. The CDR3 covers 15 residues. Germline V gives CDR1 LGHDT, CDR2 YNNKEL (reference sequence). Trimming took 4 bases from V and 8 from J; bases not matched to a gene: 10.

This clonotype was counted many times. This chain connects TRBV5-1 to TRBJ2-1, with D possibly being TRBD1 (5 bases). CDR3 length equals 16 residues. Germline V lookup: CDR1 SGHRS, CDR2 YFSETQ. V dropped 0 bases and J dropped 2 bases, with 12 bases sitting between them. Here the CDR3 reads CASSLALLGAYNEQFF. CDR3 DNA sequence: TGCGCCAGCAGCTTGGCCTTGCTAGGGGCCTACAATGAGCAGTTCTTC.

The J gene is TRBJ2-7, the V gene TRBV28; 10 bases fit TRBD1. This CDR3 has 17 amino acids. The V segment lost 6 bases and the J segment 4 bases; nucleotides outside the gene matches: 15. CDR1 MDHEN and CDR2 SYDVKM come from the germline V gene. CDR3 in amino acids: CASRGTGVIRVPYEQYF. CDR3 sequence (DNA): TGTGCCAGCAGGGGGACAGGGGTTATCCGTGTCCCTTACGAGCAGTACTTC.

This clonotype was picked up many times. V usage is TRBV13 and J usage is TRBJ1-1; TRBD1 matches 7 bases. V trimming: 1 base; J trimming: 4 bases; junction bases outside the gene matches: 6. CDR3 size: 15 residues. Germline V gene data show CDR1 as PRHDT and CDR2 as FYEKMQ (reference sequence). CDR3 sequence (DNA): TGTGCCAGCAGCTTAGTGGGGGACAGCGGCACTGAAGCTTTCTTT. Its translation: CASSLVGDSGTEAFF. The complete variable domain, with remaining parts taken from reference TRBV13 and TRBJ1-1, reads AAGVIQSPRHLIKEKRETATLKCYPIPRHDTVYWYQQGPGQDPQFLISFYEKMQSDKGSIPDRFSAQQFSDYHSELNMSSLELGDSALYFCASSLVGDSGTEAFFGQGTRLTVV.

There are many counts of this clonotype. CDR3 sequence: CASSLDKFSSGNTIYF. The CDR3 DNA reads as TGCGCCAGCAGCTTGGACAAATTTTCCTCTGGAAACACCATATATTTT. The chain couples TRBV5-1 to TRBJ1-3; D ambiguous. Trimming took 0 bases from V and 0 from J, leaving 10 bases between them. Per the germline V gene, CDR1 is SGHRS and CDR2 is YFSETQ. This CDR3 spans 16 amino acids. The full variable domain, with the rest looked up from reference TRBV5-1 and TRBJ1-3, is KAGVTQTPRYLIKTRGQQVTLSCSPISGHRSVSWYQQTPGQGLQFLFEYFSETQRNKGNFPGRFSGRQFSNSRSEMNVSTLELGDSALYLCASSLDKFSSGNTIYFGEGSWLTVV.